This T cell receptor (beta chain) was sequenced during a study of vaccination and CD4 T cells after COVID-19. Germline CDR1 and CDR2: SGHVS and FQNEAQ. Trimming cost V 4 bases and J 5 bases, with 20 bases left between them. The CDR3 is 16 residues long. To note about this clonotype: Antigen: not known.

The Oncomine TCR Beta short-read assay sequenced DNA from cultured CD4+ T cells. TCRdb recomputed calls from the PCR reads with MiXCR, one row per CDR3 protein. The sample consists of some 20,000 distinct CDR3 sequences, 30% to 40% of them appearing once. Time point noted: late sampling 161 to 241 days after vaccination in three convalescent patients. Sample treatment: 10-day PBMC culture with coronavirus spike peptide pools or control peptides (ViraFEST assay). Researchers reported culturing approximately 1.8 million PBMCs per well with 9.5 to 10 IU/ml IL-2 and about 10 ug/ml peptide pools. The sample here was CD4+ T cells from blood, cultured in vitro, taken about 7 months after SARS-CoV-2 vaccination. The origin of this receptor is a human donor who had recovered from COVID-19. The V and J genes are TRBV7-8 and TRBJ1-1, with a weak D call TRBD1 (5 bases). The CDR3 protein is CASSYTGLPRGTEAFF. The CDR3 DNA reads TGTGCCAGCAGCTACACGGGGCTCCCCCGGGGGACTGAAGCTTTCTTT.